This passage covers 12 T cell receptor beta chains from one sample sequenced in a study of shared clonotypes between healthy human individuals. Method: immunoSEQ multiplex PCR; TCRdb's copy keeps in-frame clones and lacks some. The sample contains over a million clones, 70% to 80% of which appear only once. Material for sequencing was memory CD4+ T cells from PBMCs. Subset given: CD45RA-negative fraction. These receptors all stem from a man younger than 35 in good health. Some clones in this sample may be carry-over from other donors' samples.

This clone has only one observation. The V gene is TRBV18, the J gene TRBJ1-2; D gene ambiguous. V was shortened by 1 base and J by 6 bases, with 9 bases between the two germline ends. Germline loops: CDR1 KGHSH, CDR2 LQKENI. This CDR3 has 13 amino acids. The DNA for the CDR3 is TGTGCCAGCTCACCACTCACGGCGGATGGCTACACCTTC. It specifies CASSPLTADGYTF. Full variable domain (outside the CDR3, taken from reference TRBV18 and TRBJ1-2): NAGVMQNPRHLVRRRGQEARLRCSPMKGHSHVYWYRQLPEEGLKFMVYLQKENIIDESGMPKERFSAEFPKEGPSILRIQQVVRGDSAAYFCASSPLTADGYTFGSGTRLTVV.

The chain links TRBV30 to TRBJ2-5; D is ambiguous. CDR1 GTSNPN and CDR2 SVGIG come from the germline V gene (reference sequence). This CDR3 comprises 13 residues. The V end was cut by 3 bases, the J end by 2 bases, with 10 bases between. CDR3 in amino acids: CAWRTPGQETQYF. CDR3 sequence (DNA): TGTGCCTGGAGGACCCCTGGTCAAGAGACCCAGTACTTC. Using reference TRBV30 and TRBJ2-5 for the parts outside the CDR3, the full variable domain is SQTIHQWPATLVQPVGSPLSLECTVEGTSNPNLYWYRQAAGRGLQLLFYSVGIGQISSEVPQNLSASRPQDRQFILSSKKLLLSDSGFYLCAWRTPGQETQYFGPGTRLLVL.

V usage is TRBV7-2 and J usage is TRBJ2-7; D uncertain. CDR1 is SGHTA, CDR2 FQGNSA, per germline. Trimming removed 5 bases at V and 8 bases at J, with 19 bases between. The CDR3 is 14 residues long. The CDR3 here is CASSADWSGLQQYF. CDR3 coding DNA: TGTGCCAGCAGCGCCGATTGGTCGGGCCTGCAGCAGTACTTC.

This clone was seen ten or more times. The chain links TRBV28 to TRBJ1-1; 8 bases map to TRBD1. The ends lost 6 bases at V and 4 bases at J; junction bases unmatched: 10. Germline V lookup: CDR1 MDHEN, CDR2 SYDVKM. The CDR3 spans 15 residues. The CDR3 bases are TGTGCCAGCAGCCCCACCGGACAGGGTCCCACTGAAGCTTTCTTT. It translates to CASSPTGQGPTEAFF.

This chain connects TRBV9 to TRBJ2-1; D is ambiguous. Trimming left V 2 bases short and J 4 bases short, with 10 bases between. Germline values: CDR1 SGDLS, CDR2 YYNGEE. The CDR3 loop spans 14 amino acids. Here the CDR3 reads CASSVSTGYNEQFF. The CDR3 nucleotides are TGTGCCAGCAGCGTCTCTACTGGGTACAATGAGCAGTTCTTC.

This rearrangement joins TRBV18 to TRBJ2-5; the match to TRBD2 covers 12 bases. This CDR3 is built from 15 residues. The germline V gene encodes CDR1 KGHSH and CDR2 LQKENI. J gave up 5 bases and V 2 bases, and 3 bases lay outside the gene matches. The chain's CDR3 is CASSPSGTSGETQYF. DNA of the CDR3: TGTGCCAGCTCACCATCGGGGACTAGCGGGGAGACCCAGTACTTC. Full variable domain (rest looked up from reference TRBV18 and TRBJ2-5): NAGVMQNPRHLVRRRGQEARLRCSPMKGHSHVYWYRQLPEEGLKFMVYLQKENIIDESGMPKERFSAEFPKEGPSILRIQQVVRGDSAAYFCASSPSGTSGETQYFGPGTRLLVL.

The chain recombines TRBV6-5 with TRBJ2-3; 7 nucleotides align to TRBD1. The germline gives CDR1 MNHEY, CDR2 SVGAGI. This CDR3 comprises 15 residues. V trimming: 4 bases; J trimming: 2 bases; junction bases outside the gene matches: 6. CDR3 bases: TGTGCCAGCAGTTCGTGGCAGGGGGTCACAGATACGCAGTATTTT. Its protein product is CASSSWQGVTDTQYF.

The gene calls are TRBV5-1 and TRBJ2-1; D perhaps matches TRBD2 (6 bases). Deletions cut 0 bases from V and 8 bases from J, with 12 bases between. This CDR3 has 14 residues. Germline CDR1 SGHRS, CDR2 YFSETQ. The CDR3 nucleotides read TGCGCCAGCAGCTTGGTCGCCCCGGGAGATGAGCAGTTCTTC. Protein: CASSLVAPGDEQFF. The variable domain in full, completed from reference TRBV5-1 and TRBJ2-1, reads KAGVTQTPRYLIKTRGQQVTLSCSPISGHRSVSWYQQTPGQGLQFLFEYFSETQRNKGNFPGRFSGRQFSNSRSEMNVSTLELGDSALYLCASSLVAPGDEQFFGPGTRLTVL.

The chain uses TRBV6-6 and TRBJ2-2; D may be TRBD1 or TRBD2 (5 bases each). V was shortened by 5 bases and J by 1 base, with 11 bases between the two germline ends. This CDR3 is built from 15 residues. The germline V gene has CDR1 MNHNY and CDR2 SVGAGI (reference sequence). In DNA, the CDR3 is TGTGCCAGCAGTGTTGGGACGGTGAACACCGGGGAGCTGTTTTTT. This translates into CASSVGTVNTGELFF.

This clone was counted between two and nine times. The same CDR3 is also encoded by other DNA sequences in this sample. The genes are TRBV5-1 and TRBJ2-3; perhaps TRBD2 as D (6 bases). The V gene's germline CDR1 is SGHRS and CDR2 YFSETQ. The CDR3 has 14 amino acids. Trimming took off 4 bases at V and 2 bases at J, with 11 bases between the two ends. CDR3 protein: CASSIGTPTDTQYF. The CDR3 DNA reads TGCGCCAGCAGCATCGGGACTCCCACAGATACGCAGTATTTT.

The chain carries TRBV5-1 and TRBJ2-2; 13 nucleotides match TRBD2. CDR3 length: 18 residues. With V trimmed by 4 bases and J by 5 bases, 11 bases remained unmatched. CDR1 and CDR2 (germline): SGHRS, YFSETQ. CDR3 sequence: CASSGPPGLAGRTGELFF. The DNA for the CDR3 is TGCGCCAGCAGCGGCCCCCCGGGACTAGCGGGACGGACCGGGGAGCTGTTTTTT.

CDR3 in amino acids: CASSVGGSSGNEQFF. CDR3 nucleotides: TGTGCCAGCAGCGTAGGCGGGAGCTCGGGAAATGAGCAGTTCTTC. The V gene is TRBV9, the J gene TRBJ2-1; TRBD2 matches 7 bases. Germline V gene data show CDR1 as SGDLS and CDR2 as YYNGEE. V shed 0 bases and J 7 bases; nucleotides not matched to a gene: 7. CDR3 length: 15 residues.